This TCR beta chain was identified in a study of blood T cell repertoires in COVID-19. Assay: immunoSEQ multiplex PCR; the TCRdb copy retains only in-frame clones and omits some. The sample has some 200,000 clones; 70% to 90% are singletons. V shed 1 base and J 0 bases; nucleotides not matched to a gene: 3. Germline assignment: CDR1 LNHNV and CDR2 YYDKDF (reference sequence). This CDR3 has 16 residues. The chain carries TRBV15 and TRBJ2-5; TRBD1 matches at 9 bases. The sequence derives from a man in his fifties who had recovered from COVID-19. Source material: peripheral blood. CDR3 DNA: TGTGCCACCAGCAGAGGGGGACAGGGTAACCAAGAGACCCAGTACTTC. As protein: CATSRGGQGNQETQYF.